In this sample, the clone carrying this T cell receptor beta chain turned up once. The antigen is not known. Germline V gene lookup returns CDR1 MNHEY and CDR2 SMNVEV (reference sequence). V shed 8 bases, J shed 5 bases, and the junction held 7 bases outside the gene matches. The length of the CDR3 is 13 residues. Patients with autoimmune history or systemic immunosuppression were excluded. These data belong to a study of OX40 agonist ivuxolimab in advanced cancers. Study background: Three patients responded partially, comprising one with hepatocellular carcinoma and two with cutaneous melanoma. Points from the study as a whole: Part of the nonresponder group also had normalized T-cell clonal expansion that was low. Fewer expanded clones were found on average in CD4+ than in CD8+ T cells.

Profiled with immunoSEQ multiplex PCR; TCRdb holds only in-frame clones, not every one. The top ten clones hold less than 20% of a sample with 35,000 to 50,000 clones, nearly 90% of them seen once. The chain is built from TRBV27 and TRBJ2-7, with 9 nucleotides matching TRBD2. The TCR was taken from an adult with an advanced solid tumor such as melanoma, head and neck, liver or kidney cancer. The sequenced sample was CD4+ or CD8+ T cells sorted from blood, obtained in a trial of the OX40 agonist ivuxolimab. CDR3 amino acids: CASSAGGHNEQYF. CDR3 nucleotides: TGTGCCAGCTCGGCGGGGGGGCATAACGAGCAGTACTTC.